This TCR beta chain was identified during a study of vaccination and CD4 T cells after COVID-19. Study overall: Investigators drew the post-COVID samples a median 101 days after diagnosis, with a range of 35 to 161. The stimulating agents, overlapping spike peptides, came from SARS-CoV-2, HCoV-NL63, HCoV-OC43 and HCoV-229E. Every culture used as a control got a CEFX pool, an HIV-1 Nef pool, or no peptide.

This CDR3 comprises 18 residues. Germline loops: CDR1 DFQATT, CDR2 SNEGSKA (reference sequence). The germline V and J ends were trimmed by 0 bases and 5 bases, with 24 bases remaining between them. This clonotype has only a few counts. The antigen remains undetermined. Treatment specified: approximately 9-day PBMC culture with coronavirus spike peptide pools or control peptides (ViraFEST assay). CD4+ T-cell collection from the unexposed donor predated the COVID-19 pandemic (2011-2018). TCRs were sequenced by ViraFEST after antigen-specific T cells had been expanded with peptide pools. An Oncomine TCR Beta short-read assay was used to sequence the DNA from cultured CD4+ T cells. Researchers extracted genomic DNA from CD4+ T cells that had been cultured. TCRdb processed the PCR reads anew with MiXCR; each CDR3 protein has one entry. The data show 10,000 or so distinct CDR3 sequences, about 32% seen once.

The sequence derives from a human donor in good health. Sequencing was done on a sample of CD4+ T cells from blood, cultured in vitro. The genes are TRBV20-1 and TRBJ2-3; D might be TRBD2 (7 bases). CDR3 loop: CSARDDTPMGGGGDTQYF. DNA for the CDR3: TGCAGTGCTAGAGATGACACCCCGATGGGGGGAGGGGGAGATACGCAGTATTTT.